The 18 T cell receptor beta chains below were found in one sample sequenced in a study of T cell repertoires in ileal Crohn's disease (dated by TCRdb to the late 2010s). Libraries were made using the immunoSEQ multiplex PCR assay. TCRdb retrieved this table from immuneACCESS and kept in-frame rearrangements only. Not all clones are present; in checked studies, unresolved V genes account for under half, and no reason is known for the remainder. The table for this sample lists some 6,200 clones; about 80% of them were counted only once. The ten largest account for 10% to 15% of the sample. The sequenced material came from ileal tissue. Every receptor here comes from an adult with Crohn's disease.

The rearrangement uses TRBV9 and TRBJ2-7, with 8 bases matching TRBD1. The CDR3 is 15 residues long. V dropped 0 bases and J dropped 6; count of bases not matched to a gene: 8. Germline V lookup: CDR1 SGDLS, CDR2 YYNGEE. Here the CDR3 reads CASSVGQGASREQYF. The CDR3 DNA is TGTGCCAGCAGCGTAGGGCAGGGGGCGTCCCGCGAGCAGTACTTC.

The rearrangement uses TRBV2 and TRBJ1-5; D gene uncertain. CDR1 is SNHLY, CDR2 FYNNEI, per germline. This CDR3 is 15 amino acids long. The V gene lost 6 bases and the J gene lost 4 bases, with 16 bases spanning the gap. The CDR3 DNA sequence: TGTGCCAGCAGGAGACACGGGGAATATAATCAGCCCCAGCATTTT. It yields the protein CASRRHGEYNQPQHF.

This clone was observed once. J is TRBJ1-2 and V is TRBV30; no reliable D call. This CDR3 region has 15 residues. V lost 4 bases, J lost 1 base, and 16 bases lay in between. The V gene's germline CDR1 is GTSNPN and CDR2 SVGIG (reference sequence). Here the CDR3 reads CAWTPLYAVNYGYTF. The CDR3 nucleotides read TGTGCCTGGACCCCCTTATATGCAGTTAACTATGGCTACACCTTC.

The chain employs TRBV28 and TRBJ2-7, with 10 bases fitting TRBD1. This CDR3 spans 15 amino acids. V trimming: 6 bases; J trimming: 0 bases; junction bases outside the gene matches: 5. Germline assignment: CDR1 MDHEN and CDR2 SYDVKM. As DNA, the CDR3 is TGTGCCAGCAGACAGGACAGGGGGTTCTCCTACGAGCAGTACTTC. Its translation: CASRQDRGFSYEQYF.

Within the sample, this clone is large. The chain joins TRBV21-1 to TRBJ2-7; the table's D gene call, TRBD2, was not cross checked with the DNA. TRBV21-1 is annotated as a pseudogene. The CDR3 has 15 residues. DNA of the CDR3: TGTGCCAGCAGCACTGAGCCGGGACCGGGGGGCGAGCAGTACTTC. This sequence encodes CASSTEPGPGGEQYF.

The V call is TRBV28, the J call TRBJ1-1, with 12 bases fitting TRBD1. V shed 5 bases and J 1 base; nucleotides not matched to a gene: 8. This CDR3 comprises 17 residues. Germline V CDR1 and CDR2: MDHEN, SYDVKM. The CDR3, as DNA: TGTGCCAGCAGTACCCCCTGGGGACAGGGGGCGAACACTGAAGCTTTCTTT. It translates to CASSTPWGQGANTEAFF.

The chain uses TRBV9 and TRBJ1-2, with D possibly being TRBD1 (6 bases). Germline-derived CDR1 and CDR2 are SGDLS and YYNGEE. This CDR3 has 17 residues. V lost 3 bases to trimming and J lost 3 bases, with 21 bases between them. The CDR3 sequence: CASSAEGHRERDYGYTF. The CDR3 nucleotides read TGTGCCAGCAGCGCCGAGGGACACCGGGAAAGGGACTATGGCTACACCTTC.

The chain recombines TRBV5-1 with TRBJ2-7, with 7 bases lining up with TRBD2. The CDR3 has 15 amino acids. With 2 bases clipped from V and 5 bases from J, the junction kept 10 bases outside the gene matches. Germline loops: CDR1 SGHRS, CDR2 YFSETQ. CDR3: CASSLSLGGGNEQYF. In DNA form, the CDR3 reads TGCGCCAGCAGCTTATCCCTCGGGGGAGGGAACGAGCAGTACTTC.

The chain uses TRBV7-2 and TRBJ1-2; D unresolved. This CDR3 contains 13 residues. V lost 3 bases and J lost 6, with 11 bases in between. The germline CDR1 and CDR2 sequences are SGHTA and FQGNSA. As DNA, the CDR3 is TGTGCCAGCAGCTTGAATAGATTGGATGGCTACACCTTC. Translating gives CASSLNRLDGYTF.

This clone was picked up one time. V usage is TRBV5-1 and J usage is TRBJ1-1; D might be TRBD1 (6 bases). Trimming removed 2 bases from V and 2 bases from J, with 10 bases in between. The CDR3 sequence is 14 residues long. Per germline, CDR1 SGHRS and CDR2 YFSETQ. CDR3 sequence: CASSLEQGNTEAFF. The DNA of the CDR3 is TGCGCCAGCAGCTTAGAACAGGGTAACACTGAAGCTTTCTTT. The complete variable domain, with remaining parts taken from reference TRBV5-1 and TRBJ1-1, reads KAGVTQTPRYLIKTRGQQVTLSCSPISGHRSVSWYQQTPGQGLQFLFEYFSETQRNKGNFPGRFSGRQFSNSRSEMNVSTLELGDSALYLCASSLEQGNTEAFFGQGTRLTVV.

This clone was picked up a small number of times. The CDR3 here is CASSHTGFGNTIYF. The CDR3 DNA is TGTGCCAGCTCCCATACAGGGTTCGGAAACACCATATATTTT. This chain uses TRBV18 with TRBJ1-3, with D maybe TRBD1 (6 bases). In germline, CDR1 is KGHSH, CDR2 LQKENI. Between the trimmed V and J ends, which lost 6 bases and 4 bases, there was a span of 13 bases. This CDR3 has 14 amino acids.

This clone was observed a single time. V and J are TRBV4-3 and TRBJ2-7, with D uncertain. Germline loops: CDR1 LGHNA, CDR2 YSLEER. V lost 1 base and J 0 bases, leaving 7 bases between the germline ends. The CDR3 is 14 residues long. The CDR3 here is CASSQGSYSYEQYF. The DNA of the CDR3 is TGCGCCAGCAGCCAAGGGAGCTACTCCTACGAGCAGTACTTC.

The V and J genes are TRBV27 and TRBJ2-1, with 8 positions matching TRBD2. The CDR3 is made up of 14 amino acids. The germline V gene encodes CDR1 MNHEY and CDR2 SMNVEV (reference sequence). The V segment lost 4 bases and the J segment 9 bases; nucleotides outside the gene matches: 8. CDR3 DNA sequence: TGTGCCAGCAGTTCGGGACTAGATTGGGGTGAGCAGTTCTTC. As protein: CASSSGLDWGEQFF.

V is TRBV4-3 and J is TRBJ2-7; 12 nucleotides match TRBD2. The CDR3 contains 17 residues. After removal of 1 base from V and 7 bases from J, the junction contained 11 bases not matched to a gene. The germline V gene has CDR1 LGHNA and CDR2 YSLEER. The CDR3 here is CASSQGGASGGVGEQYF. CDR3 in DNA: TGCGCCAGCAGCCAAGGTGGTGCTAGCGGGGGGGTGGGGGAGCAGTACTTC.

The sample holds one count of this clone. The genes are TRBV5-1 and TRBJ2-7; 9 bases align to TRBD1. Germline CDR1 is SGHRS and CDR2 is YFSETQ. V was clipped by 7 bases and J by 6 bases; unmatched bases: 11. This CDR3 spans 14 amino acids. The CDR3 sequence: CASEAGTGTGEQYF. The CDR3 DNA follows: TGCGCCAGCGAGGCAGGGACAGGGACTGGCGAGCAGTACTTC.

V and J are TRBV28 and TRBJ2-3, with D tentatively TRBD1 (7 bases). The CDR3 extends over 15 amino acids. CDR1 and CDR2 from the germline V gene are MDHEN and SYDVKM. Deletions cut 6 bases from V and 0 bases from J, with 13 bases between. The CDR3 sequence: CASRTGTYSTDTQYF. The CDR3 DNA sequence: TGTGCCAGCAGGACAGGGACTTATAGCACAGATACGCAGTATTTT.

The chain combines TRBV15 with TRBJ1-5, with TRBD1 as a possible D gene (6 bases). The germline CDR1 and CDR2 sequences are LNHNV and YYDKDF (reference sequence). The V end lost 5 bases, the J end lost 6 bases, and 17 bases lay between the germline ends. The CDR3 is 15 residues long. This CDR3 is CATSSNRALSQPQHF. In nucleotides, the CDR3 is TGTGCCACCAGCTCGAACAGGGCGTTATCTCAGCCCCAGCATTTT. Full variable domain (outside the CDR3, taken from reference TRBV15 and TRBJ1-5): DAMVIQNPRYQVTQFGKPVTLSCSQTLNHNVMYWYQQKSSQAPKLLFHYYDKDFNNEADTPDNFQSRRPNTSFCFLDIRSPGLGDTAMYLCATSSNRALSQPQHFGDGTRLSIL.

The V and J genes are TRBV2 and TRBJ1-1, with D possibly being TRBD1 (5 bases). V was clipped by 3 bases and J by 3 bases, with 11 bases between them. The CDR3 length is 14 residues. CDR1 is SNHLY, CDR2 FYNNEI, per germline. Written as DNA, the CDR3 is TGTGCCAGCAGTGAGGGTGGGGGGGACACTGAAGCTTTCTTT. This translates into CASSEGGGDTEAFF. Drawing the rest from reference TRBV2 and TRBJ1-1, the complete variable domain is EPEVTQTPSHQVTQMGQEVILRCVPISNHLYFYWYRQILGQKVEFLVSFYNNEISEKSEIFDDQFSVERPDGSNFTLKIRSTKLEDSAMYFCASSEGGGDTEAFFGQGTRLTVV.